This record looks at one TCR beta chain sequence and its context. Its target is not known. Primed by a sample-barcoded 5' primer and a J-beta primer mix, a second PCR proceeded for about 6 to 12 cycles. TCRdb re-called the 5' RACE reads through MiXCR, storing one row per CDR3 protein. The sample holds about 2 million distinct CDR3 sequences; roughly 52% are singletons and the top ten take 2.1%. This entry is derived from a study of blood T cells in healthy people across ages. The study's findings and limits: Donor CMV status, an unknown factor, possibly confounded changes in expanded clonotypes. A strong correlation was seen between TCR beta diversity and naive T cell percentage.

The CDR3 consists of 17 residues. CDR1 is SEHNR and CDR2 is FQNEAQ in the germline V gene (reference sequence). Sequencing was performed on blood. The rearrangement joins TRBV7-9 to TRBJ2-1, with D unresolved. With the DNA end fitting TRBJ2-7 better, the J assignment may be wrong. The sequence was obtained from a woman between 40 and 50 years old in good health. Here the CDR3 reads CASSIQRTDSSYNEQYF. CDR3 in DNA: TGTGCCAGCAGCATACAGAGGACGGATAGCTCCTACAATGAGCAGTACTTC.